Shown below are 8 T cell receptor beta chains from a single sample sequenced in a study of blood T cells in healthy people across ages. The second PCR ran 7 to 11 cycles with a sample-barcoded 5' primer and J-beta primers. TCRdb reanalysed the 5' RACE reads using MiXCR and keeps one entry per CDR3 protein. This table holds over 1,500,000 distinct CDR3 sequences, around 40% found once. Sequencing used blood. The receptors originated from a human donor in good health.

The gene calls are TRBV12-3 or TRBV12-4 and TRBJ2-1; TRBD2 agrees at 13 bases. CDR3 size: 14 residues. After removal of 6 bases from V and 6 bases from J, the junction contained 2 bases not matched to a gene. CDR3 region: CASSTSGRANEQFF. Written as DNA, the CDR3 is TGTGCCAGCAGCACTAGCGGGAGGGCCAATGAGCAGTTCTTC.

The chain recombines TRBV5-1 with TRBJ1-6; 7 bases agree with TRBD1. J was trimmed by 8 bases and V by 5 bases; bases with no gene match: 4. CDR3 length: 13 residues. Germline V gives CDR1 SGHRS, CDR2 YFSETQ. The CDR3, as DNA: TGCGCCAGCAGACCAGGGGGAGATTCACCCCTCCACTTT. Amino acid sequence: CASRPGGDSPLHF.

This clonotype was observed a few times. The V gene is TRBV24-1, the J gene TRBJ2-5; D possibly corresponds to TRBD1 (5 bases). The CDR3 spans 13 residues. The V gene lost 4 bases and the J gene lost 3 bases, with 8 bases spanning the gap. CDR1 is KGHDR, CDR2 SFDVKD, per germline. CDR3 in amino acids: CATSDLGEETQYF. CDR3 nucleotides: TGTGCCACCAGTGACTTAGGGGAAGAGACCCAGTACTTC.

The J gene is TRBJ2-3, the V gene TRBV9; D is unresolved. Germline lookup yields CDR1 SGDLS and CDR2 YYNGEE. V dropped 4 bases and J dropped 4 bases, with 19 bases sitting between them. The CDR3 consists of 16 residues. CDR3 nucleotide sequence: TGTGCCAGCAGCCCCCCAGGCAAGGGTTTCCCAGATACGCAGTATTTT. It translates to CASSPPGKGFPDTQYF.

The chain has TRBV13 and TRBJ2-1; D is undetermined. Per the germline V gene, CDR1 is PRHDT and CDR2 is FYEKMQ (reference sequence). The CDR3 spans 12 residues. Trimming shortened V by 5 bases and J by 7 bases, and 9 bases separated the two germline ends. DNA of the CDR3: TGTGCCAGCAGCCGAAATTGGAATGAGCAGTTCTTC. Translated: CASSRNWNEQFF.

This rearrangement joins TRBV4-2 to TRBJ2-4; TRBD2 agrees at 10 bases. The CDR3 extends over 16 amino acids. Germline V gene lookup returns CDR1 LGHNA and CDR2 YNFKEQ. The V gene end was trimmed by 0 bases and the J gene end by 5 bases; junction bases not matched to a gene: 4. As DNA, the CDR3 is TGTGCCAGCAGCCAAGATGGAGCGGGGGGGCAAAACATTCAGTACTTC. Translating gives CASSQDGAGGQNIQYF.

The chain joins TRBV6-2 or TRBV6-3 to TRBJ1-5; 9 bases are a match to TRBD1. The CDR3 has 15 residues. The V and J ends lost 6 bases and 3 bases, in that order; junction bases with no gene match: 6. Per germline, CDR1 MNHEY and CDR2 SVGEGT. CDR3 sequence (DNA): TGTGCCAGCAGGACCGACAGGGGGGACAATCAGCCCCAGCATTTT. Encoded protein: CASRTDRGDNQPQHF.

About this clonotype: Since a much larger clone is just one base distant, this may be a read error. This chain links TRBV12-3 or TRBV12-4 with TRBJ1-5, with D unresolved. The CDR3 has 11 amino acids. The CDR3 reads CASSLGGPRHF. CDR3 DNA sequence: TGTGCCAGCAGTTTGGGTGGACCCCGGCATTTT.